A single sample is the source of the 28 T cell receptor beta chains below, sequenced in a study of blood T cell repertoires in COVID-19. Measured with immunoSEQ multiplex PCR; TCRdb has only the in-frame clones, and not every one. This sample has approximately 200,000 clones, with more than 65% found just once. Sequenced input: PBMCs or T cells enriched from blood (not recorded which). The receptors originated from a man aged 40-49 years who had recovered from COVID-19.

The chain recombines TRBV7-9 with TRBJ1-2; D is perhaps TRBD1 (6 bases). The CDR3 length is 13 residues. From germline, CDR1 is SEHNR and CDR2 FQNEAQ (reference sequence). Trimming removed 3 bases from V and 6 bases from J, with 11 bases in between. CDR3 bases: TGTGCCAGCAGCTTCCTACAGGGAGATGGCTACACCTTC. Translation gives CASSFLQGDGYTF.

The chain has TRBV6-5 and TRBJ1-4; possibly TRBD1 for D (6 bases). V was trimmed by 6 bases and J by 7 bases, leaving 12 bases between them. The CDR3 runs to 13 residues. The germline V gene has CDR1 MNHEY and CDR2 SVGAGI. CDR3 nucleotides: TGTGCCAGCAGGCAAAGGGGGGGTGAAAAACTGTTTTTT. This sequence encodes CASRQRGGEKLFF.

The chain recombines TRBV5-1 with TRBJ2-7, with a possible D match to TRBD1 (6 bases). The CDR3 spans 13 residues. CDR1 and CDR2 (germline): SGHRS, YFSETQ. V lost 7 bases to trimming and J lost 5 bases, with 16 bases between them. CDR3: CASQRERDNEQYF. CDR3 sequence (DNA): TGCGCCAGCCAGAGGGAAAGGGACAACGAGCAGTACTTC.

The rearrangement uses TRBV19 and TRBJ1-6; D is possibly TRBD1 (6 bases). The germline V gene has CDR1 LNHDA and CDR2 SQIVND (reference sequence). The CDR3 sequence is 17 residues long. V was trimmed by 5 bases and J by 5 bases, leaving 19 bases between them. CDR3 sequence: CASSPRQGTWDNSPLHF. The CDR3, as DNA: TGTGCCAGTAGTCCAAGACAAGGGACATGGGATAATTCACCCCTCCACTTT.

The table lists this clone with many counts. The CDR3 DNA reads as TGTGCCAGCAGTTACGACAGGCTCACTAATGAAAAACTGTTTTTT. Protein product: CASSYDRLTNEKLFF. The chain couples TRBV6-5 to TRBJ1-4; D is possibly TRBD1 (6 bases). The germline gives CDR1 MNHEY, CDR2 SVGAGI. The CDR3 sequence is 15 residues long. The V end lost 2 bases, the J end lost 2 bases, and 9 bases lay between the germline ends.

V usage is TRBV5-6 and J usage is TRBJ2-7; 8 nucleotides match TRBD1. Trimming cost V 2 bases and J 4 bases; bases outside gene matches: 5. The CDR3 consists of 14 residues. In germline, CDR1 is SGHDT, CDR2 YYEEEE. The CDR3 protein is CASSLGQGVYEQYF. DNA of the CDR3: TGTGCCAGCAGCTTAGGACAGGGCGTTTACGAGCAGTACTTC.

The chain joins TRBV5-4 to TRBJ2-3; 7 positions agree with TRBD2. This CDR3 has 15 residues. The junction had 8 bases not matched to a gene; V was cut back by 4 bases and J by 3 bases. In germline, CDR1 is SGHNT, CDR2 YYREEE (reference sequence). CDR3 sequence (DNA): TGTGCCAGCAGCCTATCGGCGGGGGAGACAGATACGCAGTATTTT. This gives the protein CASSLSAGETDTQYF.

CDR3: CASSLVGRGRAFF. The CDR3 DNA reads TGTGCCAGCAGCTTAGTTGGCAGGGGGCGAGCTTTCTTT. This chain links TRBV7-2 with TRBJ1-1; 8 bases match TRBD1. Germline loops: CDR1 SGHTA, CDR2 FQGNSA. The CDR3 is 13 amino acids. V dropped 1 base and J dropped 10; count of bases not matched to a gene: 5.

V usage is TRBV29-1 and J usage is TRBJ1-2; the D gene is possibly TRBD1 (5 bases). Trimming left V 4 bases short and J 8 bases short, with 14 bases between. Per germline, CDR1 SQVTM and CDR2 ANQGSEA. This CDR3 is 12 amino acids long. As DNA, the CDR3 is TGCAGCGTTGGGGGGGATGCTCGAGGCTACACCTTC. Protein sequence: CSVGGDARGYTF.

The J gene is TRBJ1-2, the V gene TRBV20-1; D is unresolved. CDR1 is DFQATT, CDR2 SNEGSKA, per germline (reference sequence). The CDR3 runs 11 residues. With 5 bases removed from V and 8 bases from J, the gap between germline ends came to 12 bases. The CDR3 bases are TGCAGTGCTCCTAATACTTGGGGCTACACCTTC. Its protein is CSAPNTWGYTF.

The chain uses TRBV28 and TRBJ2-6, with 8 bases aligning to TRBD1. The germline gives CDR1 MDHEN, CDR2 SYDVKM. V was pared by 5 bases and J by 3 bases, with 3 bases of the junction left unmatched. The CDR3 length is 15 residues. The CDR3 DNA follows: TGTGCCAGCAGTAGCAGGGGGCTTGGGGCCAACGTCCTGACTTTC. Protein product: CASSSRGLGANVLTF.

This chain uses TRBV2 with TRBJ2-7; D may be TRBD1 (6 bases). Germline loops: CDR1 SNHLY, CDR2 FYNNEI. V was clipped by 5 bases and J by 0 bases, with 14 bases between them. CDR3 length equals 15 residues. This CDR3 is CASSHQGPDSYEQYF. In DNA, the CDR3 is TGTGCCAGCAGTCATCAGGGGCCCGACTCCTACGAGCAGTACTTC.

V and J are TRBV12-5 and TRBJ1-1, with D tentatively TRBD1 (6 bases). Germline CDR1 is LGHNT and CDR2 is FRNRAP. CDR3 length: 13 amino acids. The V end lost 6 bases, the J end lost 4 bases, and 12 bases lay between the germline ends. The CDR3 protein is CASGLQGGTEAFF. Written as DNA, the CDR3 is TGTGCTAGTGGCCTACAGGGTGGCACTGAAGCTTTCTTT. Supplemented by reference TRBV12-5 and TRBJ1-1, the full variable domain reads DARVTQTPRHKVTEMGQEVTMRCQPILGHNTVFWYRQTMMQGLELLAYFRNRAPLDDSGMPKDRFSAEMPDATLATLKIQPSEPRDSAVYFCASGLQGGTEAFFGQGTRLTVV.

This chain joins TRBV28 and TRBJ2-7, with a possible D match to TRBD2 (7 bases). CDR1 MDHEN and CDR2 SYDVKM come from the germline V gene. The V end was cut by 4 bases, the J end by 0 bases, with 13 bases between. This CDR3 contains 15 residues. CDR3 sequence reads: CASSSSGGPSYEQYF. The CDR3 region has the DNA TGTGCCAGCAGTTCCTCCGGGGGGCCCTCCTACGAGCAGTACTTC.

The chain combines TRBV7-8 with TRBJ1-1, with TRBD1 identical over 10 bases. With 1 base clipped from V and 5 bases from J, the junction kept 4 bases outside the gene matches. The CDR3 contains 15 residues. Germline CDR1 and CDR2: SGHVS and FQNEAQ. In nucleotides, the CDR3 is TGTGCCAGCAGCTTAGGGGGGACAGGGGTGACTGAAGCTTTCTTT. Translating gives CASSLGGTGVTEAFF.

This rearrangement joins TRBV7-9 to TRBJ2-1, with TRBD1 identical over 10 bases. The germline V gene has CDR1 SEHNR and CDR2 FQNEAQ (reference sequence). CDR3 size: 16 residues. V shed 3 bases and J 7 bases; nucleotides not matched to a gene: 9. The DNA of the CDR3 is TGTGCCAGCAGCTTGTCCGGGACAGGGGTCCGAAATGAGCAGTTCTTC. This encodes CASSLSGTGVRNEQFF.

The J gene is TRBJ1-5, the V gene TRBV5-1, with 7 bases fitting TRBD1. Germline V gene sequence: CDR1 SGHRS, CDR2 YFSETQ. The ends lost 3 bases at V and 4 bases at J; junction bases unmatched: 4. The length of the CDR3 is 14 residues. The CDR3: CASSSGGSNQPQHF. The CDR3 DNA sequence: TGCGCCAGCAGCTCAGGGGGGTCGAATCAGCCCCAGCATTTT. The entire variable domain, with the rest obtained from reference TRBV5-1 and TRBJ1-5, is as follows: KAGVTQTPRYLIKTRGQQVTLSCSPISGHRSVSWYQQTPGQGLQFLFEYFSETQRNKGNFPGRFSGRQFSNSRSEMNVSTLELGDSALYLCASSSGGSNQPQHFGDGTRLSIL.

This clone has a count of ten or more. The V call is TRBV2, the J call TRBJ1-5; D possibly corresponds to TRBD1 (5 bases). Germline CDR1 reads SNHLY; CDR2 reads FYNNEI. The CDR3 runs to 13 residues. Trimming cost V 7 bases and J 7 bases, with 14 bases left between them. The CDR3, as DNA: TGTGCCAGCAATATGGGGGGTAGGCAGCCCCAGCATTTT. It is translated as CASNMGGRQPQHF.

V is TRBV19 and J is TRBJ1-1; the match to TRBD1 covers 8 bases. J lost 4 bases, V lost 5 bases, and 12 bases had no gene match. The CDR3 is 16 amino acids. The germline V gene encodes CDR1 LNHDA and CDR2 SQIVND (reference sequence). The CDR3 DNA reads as TGTGCCAGTAGTTCTACCGGACAGGGTACGGGCACTGAAGCTTTCTTT. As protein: CASSSTGQGTGTEAFF.

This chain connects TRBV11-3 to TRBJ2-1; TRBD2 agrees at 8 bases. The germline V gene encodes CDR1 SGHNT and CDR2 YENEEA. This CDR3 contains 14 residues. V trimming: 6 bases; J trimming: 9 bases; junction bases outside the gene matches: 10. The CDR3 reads CASSQGLGGFEQFF. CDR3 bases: TGTGCCAGCAGTCAGGGACTAGGGGGATTTGAGCAGTTCTTC.

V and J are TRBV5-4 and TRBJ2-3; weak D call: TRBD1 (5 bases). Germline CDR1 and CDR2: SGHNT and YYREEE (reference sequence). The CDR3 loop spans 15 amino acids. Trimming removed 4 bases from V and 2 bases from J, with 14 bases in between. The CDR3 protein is CASSGEGANTDTQYF. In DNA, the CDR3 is TGTGCCAGCAGCGGTGAAGGGGCGAACACAGATACGCAGTATTTT.

CDR3 loop: CAIRETGQPQHF. Here the CDR3 DNA reads TGTGCCATCAGGGAAACGGGTCAGCCCCAGCATTTT. The rearrangement links TRBV10-3 to TRBJ1-5; D remains unclear. There are 12 residues in the CDR3. Trimming cost V 6 bases and J 6 bases, with 9 bases left between them. Germline V gene lookup returns CDR1 ENHRY and CDR2 SYGVKD.

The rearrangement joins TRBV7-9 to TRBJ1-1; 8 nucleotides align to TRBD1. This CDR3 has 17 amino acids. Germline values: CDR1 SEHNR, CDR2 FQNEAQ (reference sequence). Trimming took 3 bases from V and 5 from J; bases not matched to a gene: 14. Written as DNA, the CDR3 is TGTGCCAGCAGCTTTAAGGGACAGGCGATCAGTGATACTGAAGCTTTCTTT. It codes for CASSFKGQAISDTEAFF.

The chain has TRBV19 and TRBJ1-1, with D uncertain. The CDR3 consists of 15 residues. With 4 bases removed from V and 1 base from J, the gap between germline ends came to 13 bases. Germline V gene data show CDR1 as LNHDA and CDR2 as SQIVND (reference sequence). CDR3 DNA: TGTGCCAGTAGTACGAGAGCGGGTGGGAACACTGAAGCTTTCTTT. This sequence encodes CASSTRAGGNTEAFF.

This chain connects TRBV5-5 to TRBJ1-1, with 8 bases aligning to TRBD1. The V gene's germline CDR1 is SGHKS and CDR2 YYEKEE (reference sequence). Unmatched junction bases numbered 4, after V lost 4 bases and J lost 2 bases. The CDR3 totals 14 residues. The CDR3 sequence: CASSPGQGNTEAFF. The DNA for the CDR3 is TGTGCCAGCAGCCCCGGACAGGGAAACACTGAAGCTTTCTTT.

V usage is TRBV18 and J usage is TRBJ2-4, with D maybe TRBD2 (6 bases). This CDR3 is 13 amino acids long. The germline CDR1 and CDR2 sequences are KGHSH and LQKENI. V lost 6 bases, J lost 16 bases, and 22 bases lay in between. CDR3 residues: CASSQVPGLLDYF. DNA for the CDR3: TGTGCCAGCTCTCAGGTTCCGGGACTGCTGGACTACTTC.

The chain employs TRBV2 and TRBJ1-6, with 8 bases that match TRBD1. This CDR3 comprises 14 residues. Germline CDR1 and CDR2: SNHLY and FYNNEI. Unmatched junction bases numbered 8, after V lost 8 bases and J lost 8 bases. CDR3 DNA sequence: TGTGCCAGCGTTGGGGGGACAGGATATTCACCCCTCCACTTT. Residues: CASVGGTGYSPLHF. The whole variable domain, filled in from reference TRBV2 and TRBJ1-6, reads EPEVTQTPSHQVTQMGQEVILRCVPISNHLYFYWYRQILGQKVEFLVSFYNNEISEKSEIFDDQFSVERPDGSNFTLKIRSTKLEDSAMYFCASVGGTGYSPLHFGNGTRLTVT.

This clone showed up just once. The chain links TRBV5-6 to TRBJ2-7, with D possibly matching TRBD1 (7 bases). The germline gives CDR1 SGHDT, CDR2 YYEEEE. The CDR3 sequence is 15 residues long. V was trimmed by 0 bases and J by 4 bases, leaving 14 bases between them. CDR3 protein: CASSLVSGGLYEQYF. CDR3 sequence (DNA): TGTGCCAGCAGCTTGGTGTCAGGGGGGTTATACGAGCAGTACTTC.